Below are 25 T cell receptor beta chains sequenced from a single sample in a study of T cell changes during pregnancy in multiple sclerosis. The data were produced by immunoSEQ multiplex PCR, yet TCRdb's version contains in-frame clones alone and is incomplete. This table holds tens of thousands of clones, 89% found once. The sequencing used CD8+ T cells from peripheral blood mononuclear cells, collected after pregnancy. These receptors originate from a female donor with multiple sclerosis, enrolled in a pregnancy study.

V and J are TRBV27 and TRBJ2-3; TRBD2 matches at 9 bases. The CDR3 covers 16 residues. Germline values: CDR1 MNHEY, CDR2 SMNVEV (reference sequence). V lost 7 bases and J lost 2; bases outside the gene matches: 10. Written as DNA, the CDR3 is TGTGCCAGCACCTCGGGACTAGCCTCACCCACAGATACGCAGTATTTT. Amino acids: CASTSGLASPTDTQYF.

V is TRBV19 and J is TRBJ1-1; no definite D call. Between the trimmed V and J ends, which lost 7 bases and 0 bases, there was a span of 15 bases. There are 15 residues in the CDR3. CDR1 is LNHDA, CDR2 SQIVND, per germline (reference sequence). The CDR3 is CASIDNPWVNTEAFF. The CDR3 DNA sequence: TGTGCCAGTATCGACAACCCTTGGGTGAACACTGAAGCTTTCTTT.

The chain employs TRBV30 and TRBJ2-1; 8 bases match TRBD2. The CDR3 sequence is 13 residues long. Germline CDR1 and CDR2: GTSNPN and SVGIG (reference sequence). V lost 5 bases, J lost 6 bases, and 6 bases stayed unmatched. The CDR3 DNA is TGTGCCTGGGGAAGCGGGAGAAGCAATGAGCAGTTCTTC. This gives the protein CAWGSGRSNEQFF.

This clone was observed once. This chain connects TRBV30 to TRBJ2-3; the match to TRBD1 covers 11 bases. The germline V gene has CDR1 GTSNPN and CDR2 SVGIG (reference sequence). This CDR3 is built from 13 residues. V was clipped by 5 bases and J by 6 bases; unmatched bases: 4. The CDR3 region is CAWRDRGFDTQYF. CDR3 bases: TGTGCCTGGCGGGACAGGGGGTTCGATACGCAGTATTTT.

The rearrangement links TRBV19 to TRBJ1-1; 7 nucleotides align to TRBD1. Germline V CDR1 and CDR2: LNHDA, SQIVND (reference sequence). The CDR3 sequence is 13 residues long. With 3 bases clipped from V and 5 bases from J, the junction kept 3 bases outside the gene matches. The CDR3 bases are TGTGCCAGTAGTATCCACAGGGGAACTGAAGCTTTCTTT. Translation: CASSIHRGTEAFF.

The J gene is TRBJ2-2, the V gene TRBV27; 10 positions match TRBD2. V trimming: 4 bases; J trimming: 6 bases; junction bases outside the gene matches: 2. Germline CDR1 MNHEY, CDR2 SMNVEV (reference sequence). The CDR3 runs 14 residues. As DNA, the CDR3 is TGTGCCAGCAGTTCTAGCGGGAGCTCCGGGGAGCTGTTTTTT. Its protein product is CASSSSGSSGELFF.

As to this clone: Different DNA sequences within this sample yield the same CDR3. The V gene is TRBV7-9, the J gene TRBJ2-1; 9 nucleotides line up with TRBD1. Germline V gives CDR1 SEHNR, CDR2 FQNEAQ (reference sequence). The ends lost 4 bases at V and 7 bases at J; junction bases unmatched: 14. This CDR3 contains 17 residues. CDR3 loop: CASSSGLSGTGRNEQFF. The CDR3 DNA follows: TGTGCCAGCAGCTCCGGTCTCTCCGGGACAGGGAGGAATGAGCAGTTCTTC.

Details on this clone: The junction differs from germline at one of its ends, possibly a read error. The chain employs TRBV15 and TRBJ2-7; D unclear. Germline V gene sequence: CDR1 LNHNV, CDR2 YYDKDF (reference sequence). The CDR3 contains 12 residues. CDR3 nucleotide sequence: TGTGCCACCAGCAGAGTCTCCCACGAGCAGTACTTC. Encoded protein: CATSRVSHEQYF. The whole variable domain, filled in from reference TRBV15 and TRBJ2-7, reads DAMVIQNPRYQVTQFGKPVTLSCSQTLNHNVMYWYQQKSSQAPKLLFHYYDKDFNNEADTPDNFQSRRPNTSFCFLDIRSPGLGDTAMYLCATSRVSHEQYFGPGTRLTVT.

CDR3 DNA: TGTGCCAGCAGCTCCCCCCTACCCCCTTCCGACGGGGGCTACACCTTC. This gives the protein CASSSPLPPSDGGYTF. The rearrangement joins TRBV7-9 to TRBJ1-2; D gene unclear. Trimming pared 4 bases from V and 8 bases from J, leaving 23 bases between. This CDR3 is 16 amino acids long. Germline lookup yields CDR1 SEHNR and CDR2 FQNEAQ (reference sequence).

The rearrangement joins TRBV29-1 to TRBJ2-7; maybe TRBD1 (6 bases). Trimming removed 6 bases at V and 4 bases at J, with 10 bases between. The CDR3 sequence is 11 residues long. The germline V gene encodes CDR1 SQVTM and CDR2 ANQGSEA. In nucleotides, the CDR3 is TGCAGCGTCCCCGGGACATACGAGCAGTACTTC. As protein: CSVPGTYEQYF.

The V call is TRBV2, the J call TRBJ2-5; D is uncertain. Trimming removed 1 base from V and 7 bases from J, with 10 bases in between. CDR1 is SNHLY and CDR2 is FYNNEI in the germline V gene. CDR3 length equals 13 residues. As DNA, the CDR3 is TGTGCCAGCAGTGAAGACAGTAAAGGGACCCAGTACTTC. This translates into CASSEDSKGTQYF. The full variable domain, with the rest looked up from reference TRBV2 and TRBJ2-5, is EPEVTQTPSHQVTQMGQEVILRCVPISNHLYFYWYRQILGQKVEFLVSFYNNEISEKSEIFDDQFSVERPDGSNFTLKIRSTKLEDSAMYFCASSEDSKGTQYFGPGTRLLVL.

Here the CDR3 reads CATSRVGRGTGELFF. CDR3 coding DNA: TGTGCCACCAGCAGGGTTGGCAGGGGGACCGGGGAGCTGTTTTTT. The V gene is TRBV15, the J gene TRBJ2-2, with TRBD1 matching 7 bases. This CDR3 comprises 15 residues. Germline-derived CDR1 and CDR2 are LNHNV and YYDKDF (reference sequence). The ends lost 3 bases at V and 5 bases at J; junction bases unmatched: 6.

This chain uses TRBV19 with TRBJ1-2; perhaps TRBD1 as D (5 bases). This CDR3 region has 15 residues. V gave up 1 base and J gave up 3 bases, with 12 bases separating them. Germline V lookup: CDR1 LNHDA, CDR2 SQIVND (reference sequence). The CDR3 reads CASSIGFGGDYGYTF. CDR3 coding DNA: TGTGCCAGTAGTATAGGGTTTGGGGGGGACTATGGCTACACCTTC.

The J gene is TRBJ1-5, the V gene TRBV19; D remains ambiguous. The CDR3 loop spans 14 amino acids. With 6 bases removed from V and 3 bases from J, the gap between germline ends came to 12 bases. Per germline, CDR1 LNHDA and CDR2 SQIVND (reference sequence). CDR3 sequence (DNA): TGTGCCAGTAGGTCGGGGTTTCTCAATCAGCCCCAGCATTTT. Encoded protein: CASRSGFLNQPQHF.

V is TRBV4-1 and J is TRBJ2-7; the D gene is possibly TRBD1 (5 bases). Germline V gene sequence: CDR1 MGHRA, CDR2 YSYEKL. Between the trimmed V and J ends, which lost 1 base and 2 bases, there was a span of 12 bases. The CDR3 loop spans 15 amino acids. CDR3 bases: TGCGCCAGCAGCCAAGTACTTGGACACCCCTACGAGCAGTACTTC. Its protein product is CASSQVLGHPYEQYF.

The chain uses TRBV6-1 and TRBJ2-6; 8 nucleotides line up with TRBD1. Germline loops: CDR1 MNHNS, CDR2 SASEGT. Trimming at V came to 4 bases and at J to 2 bases, leaving 7 bases not matched to a gene. The CDR3 covers 17 residues. The CDR3 DNA sequence: TGTGCCAGCAGTGTACTACGGACAGGGACTGGGGCCAACGTCCTGACTTTC. Its translation is CASSVLRTGTGANVLTF.

This clone was recorded once. The chain combines TRBV7-9 with TRBJ2-7; D is possibly TRBD2 (5 bases). This CDR3 contains 13 residues. CDR1 and CDR2 from the germline V gene are SEHNR and FQNEAQ (reference sequence). V lost 7 bases and J 7 bases, leaving 17 bases between the germline ends. This chain's CDR3 is CASNLEGVSEQYF. The CDR3 DNA follows: TGTGCCAGCAACCTAGAGGGTGTTAGTGAGCAGTACTTC.

The chain combines TRBV27 with TRBJ1-1, with TRBD1 matching 9 bases. The CDR3 is 14 residues long. Per germline, CDR1 MNHEY and CDR2 SMNVEV (reference sequence). The ends lost 3 bases at V and 6 bases at J; junction bases unmatched: 5. CDR3 protein: CASSFSDRGAEAFF. In DNA, the CDR3 is TGTGCCAGCAGTTTCTCCGACAGGGGGGCTGAAGCTTTCTTT.

This clone has just one count. The chain carries TRBV7-9 and TRBJ2-1, with 8 bases lining up with TRBD1. V lost 5 bases to trimming and J lost 7 bases; unmatched junction nucleotides: 7. Germline V CDR1 and CDR2: SEHNR, FQNEAQ (reference sequence). This CDR3 spans 14 amino acids. CDR3 nucleotides: TGTGCCAGCAGCCCGGACAGGGAGTATAATGAGCAGTTCTTC. Translated, it gives CASSPDREYNEQFF.

This sequence joins TRBV7-3 and TRBJ2-1; tentatively, D is TRBD2 (6 bases). V lost 3 bases and J 6 bases, leaving 12 bases between the germline ends. The CDR3 is 14 residues long. The V gene's germline CDR1 is SGHTA and CDR2 FQGTGA. The CDR3 DNA is TGTGCCAGCAGCTTTACCGGGAGCGGCAATGAGCAGTTCTTC. Translation: CASSFTGSGNEQFF.

J is TRBJ2-3 and V is TRBV27, with TRBD1 matching 8 bases. The CDR3 is 14 amino acids. V gave up 7 bases and J gave up 0 bases; unmatched junction bases: 3. CDR1 is MNHEY, CDR2 SMNVEV, per germline (reference sequence). The CDR3 nucleotides are TGTGCCAGCAAATACAGGGGGAGCACAGATACGCAGTATTTT. Translated, it gives CASKYRGSTDTQYF.

The chain is built from TRBV11-2 and TRBJ2-7; 10 bases are a match to TRBD2. Germline-derived CDR1 and CDR2 are SGHAT and FQNNGV. The CDR3 consists of 14 residues. Unmatched junction bases numbered 9, after V lost 6 bases and J lost 7 bases. Written as DNA, the CDR3 is TGTGCCAGCAGTCTAGCGGGAGTGAATCGGGAGCAGTACTTC. Its protein is CASSLAGVNREQYF.

This clone was seen a single time. This chain joins TRBV27 and TRBJ2-7; 8 bases are shared with TRBD2. Looked up from germline, CDR1 is MNHEY and CDR2 is SMNVEV (reference sequence). After removal of 2 bases from V and 4 bases from J, the junction contained 4 bases not matched to a gene. CDR3 length: 14 residues. The CDR3 sequence: CASSLKAGVYEQYF. In nucleotides, the CDR3 is TGTGCCAGCAGTTTAAAAGCGGGAGTATACGAGCAGTACTTC.

The chain recombines TRBV19 with TRBJ2-1, with 7 bases that match TRBD1. The trim removed 6 bases at V and 10 bases at J, leaving 18 bases unmatched. The CDR3 has 16 amino acids. CDR1 and CDR2 (germline): LNHDA, SQIVND (reference sequence). CDR3 sequence: CASSRLFDGQEVEQFF. CDR3 in DNA: TGTGCCAGTAGCAGACTTTTTGACGGACAGGAGGTAGAGCAGTTCTTC.

The chain links TRBV4-3 to TRBJ2-1, with D hard to call. V was clipped by 0 bases and J by 12 bases, with 6 bases between them. Germline assignment: CDR1 LGHNA and CDR2 YSLEER. The CDR3 covers 11 residues. CDR3 nucleotide sequence: TGCGCCAGCAGCCAAGATGGCTGGCAGTTCTTC. Encoded protein: CASSQDGWQFF.